The clone carrying this T cell receptor (beta chain) was seen only a few times. Its antigen is undetermined. Expressed TCRB transcripts got sequenced, as all isolated RNA was reverse transcribed. Sequenced by immunoSEQ multiplex PCR; TCRdb stores in-frame clones only, minus some. The data show around 150,000 clones, approximately 10% seen once. The sample is drawn from a study of beta chain features in type 1 diabetes. Study background: The patients were much like the healthy donors in age, gender and cell yields.

The single heparinised draw taken from each donor contained about 100 mL of blood on average. Study conclusions and caveats: Type 1 diabetes patients showed fewer insertions and more deletions at VDJ junctions. Shortening of TCRB CDR3s, moderate but significant, appeared in all four CD4+ subsets of Type 1 diabetes patients. Researchers caution that PCR might favor shorter templates, equally among patients and controls.

The receptor's source is a man younger than 45 with type 1 diabetes. Source material: central memory CD4+ T cells from blood.

The CDR3 bases are TGTGCCAGCAGCTGGGGGGGGTCTGACGAAGAGACCCAGTACTTC. Protein product: CASSWGGSDEETQYF. V and J are TRBV7-9 and TRBJ2-5; TRBD2 aligns across 7 bases. Germline V gene sequence: CDR1 SEHNR, CDR2 FQNEAQ (reference sequence). CDR3 length equals 15 residues. Unmatched junction bases numbered 8, after V lost 4 bases and J lost 3 bases.